The 21 T cell receptor beta chains below come from one sample, sequenced in a study of T cell responses to AZD1222 COVID-19 vaccine. Assay: immunoSEQ multiplex PCR; the TCRdb copy retains only in-frame clones and omits some. The sample holds around 140,000 clones; approximately 92% are singletons and the top ten take under 3.5%. The sample in question was peripheral blood, obtained 28 days after the second AZD1222 dose. The receptor set was obtained from an adult who received the AZD1222 COVID-19 vaccine.

V is TRBV5-1 and J is TRBJ1-3; D is unclear. Trimming took off 0 bases at V and 0 bases at J, with 10 bases between the two ends. There are 16 residues in the CDR3. Germline V CDR1 and CDR2: SGHRS, YFSETQ. The CDR3 bases are TGCGCCAGCAGCTTGGGGGCAGGCCGCTCTGGAAACACCATATATTTT. Amino acid sequence: CASSLGAGRSGNTIYF.

This sequence joins TRBV6-2 or TRBV6-3 and TRBJ2-7, with D unresolved. Germline V CDR1 and CDR2: MNHEY, SVGEGT. This CDR3 has 13 residues. V was shortened by 0 bases and J by 5 bases, with 8 bases between the two germline ends. The CDR3 loop reads CASSYSRVNEQYF. CDR3 nucleotides: TGTGCCAGCAGTTACTCTCGGGTGAACGAGCAGTACTTC.

The chain employs TRBV16 and TRBJ2-5; 11 bases fit TRBD2. The length of the CDR3 is 16 residues. Trimming at V came to 2 bases and at J to 5 bases, leaving 7 bases not matched to a gene. Germline lookup yields CDR1 KGHSY and CDR2 FQNENV. CDR3 sequence reads: CASSQDTSGSWETQYF. The CDR3 coding sequence is TGTGCCAGCAGCCAAGATACTAGCGGGAGTTGGGAGACCCAGTACTTC.

The chain couples TRBV20-1 to TRBJ2-5, with TRBD1 matching over 7 bases. The CDR3 covers 15 residues. After removal of 3 bases from V and 1 base from J, the junction contained 8 bases not matched to a gene. Per the germline V gene, CDR1 is DFQATT and CDR2 is SNEGSKA (reference sequence). CDR3 amino acids: CSASDPGQVQETQYF. CDR3 DNA sequence: TGCAGTGCTAGTGATCCTGGACAGGTCCAAGAGACCCAGTACTTC.

This clone came up once. V gene TRBV11-2 combines with J gene TRBJ1-4; 11 bases fit TRBD1. This CDR3 contains 17 residues. From germline, CDR1 is SGHAT and CDR2 FQNNGV. Germline trimming cut 6 bases from V and 1 base from J; bases unmatched to any gene: 7. As DNA, the CDR3 is TGTGCCAGCAGGCCGGACAGGGGGCCCCTAACTAATGAAAAACTGTTTTTT. It translates to CASRPDRGPLTNEKLFF.

V and J are TRBV19 and TRBJ1-1, with D tentatively TRBD1 (6 bases). V gave up 6 bases and J gave up 5 bases, with 13 bases separating them. The germline gives CDR1 LNHDA, CDR2 SQIVND (reference sequence). This CDR3 has 13 residues. This CDR3 is CASSPPRGTEAFF. DNA for the CDR3: TGTGCCAGTAGCCCTCCCAGGGGTACTGAAGCTTTCTTT.

The rearrangement joins TRBV28 to TRBJ1-5; TRBD1 agrees at 8 bases. With V trimmed by 5 bases and J by 5 bases, 5 bases remained unmatched. This CDR3 region has 14 residues. From germline, CDR1 is MDHEN and CDR2 SYDVKM. The CDR3 bases are TGTGCCAGCAGTGCCTTGACAGGGGATCAGCCCCAGCATTTT. Amino acid sequence: CASSALTGDQPQHF.

A few counts support this clone. The V call is TRBV15, the J call TRBJ1-2; D is undetermined. V was clipped by 0 bases and J by 8 bases, with 13 bases between them. CDR3 length: 14 residues. Germline V gene data show CDR1 as LNHNV and CDR2 as YYDKDF (reference sequence). The CDR3, as DNA: TGTGCCACCAGCAGAGATCGGGCCAAGGACGGCTACACCTTC. This encodes CATSRDRAKDGYTF.

Only a few counts were recorded for this clone. The chain combines TRBV3-1 (or the pseudogene TRBV3-2) with TRBJ1-1; 8 bases match TRBD1. There are 14 residues in the CDR3. Germline V CDR1 and CDR2: LGHDT, YNNKEL (reference sequence). V gave up 0 bases and J gave up 11 bases; unmatched junction bases: 8. For the CDR3, the DNA is TGTGCCAGCAGCCAAGAGGGGACGGACAGGGAGGCTTTCTTT. This gives the protein CASSQEGTDREAFF.

The rearrangement joins TRBV27 to TRBJ2-3; 8 bases agree with TRBD1. CDR1 MNHEY and CDR2 SMNVEV come from the germline V gene (reference sequence). The CDR3 is 17 residues long. Trimming cost V 5 bases and J 0 bases; bases outside gene matches: 10. CDR3 residues: CASSPIDRGPSTDTQYF. The CDR3 DNA follows: TGTGCCAGCAGTCCCATAGACAGGGGTCCTAGCACAGATACGCAGTATTTT.

This clone appeared once. The J gene is TRBJ2-7, the V gene TRBV19; the match to TRBD1 covers 9 bases. V lost 6 bases and J lost 3; bases outside the gene matches: 3. Germline loops: CDR1 LNHDA, CDR2 SQIVND (reference sequence). This CDR3 has 13 residues. The CDR3: CASSTGGVYEQYF. For the CDR3, the DNA is TGTGCCAGTAGCACAGGGGGCGTCTACGAGCAGTACTTC.

CDR3 nucleotide sequence: TGTGCCAGCAGTTTATCAGGGCGCGGAAACACCATATATTTT. This codes for CASSLSGRGNTIYF. The rearrangement joins TRBV28 to TRBJ1-3; tentatively, D is TRBD1 (5 bases). Per germline, CDR1 MDHEN and CDR2 SYDVKM. The CDR3 totals 14 residues. Trimming cost V 1 base and J 4 bases, with 8 bases left between them. The whole variable domain, remainder taken from reference TRBV28 and TRBJ1-3, is DVKVTQSSRYLVKRTGEKVFLECVQDMDHENMFWYRQDPGLGLRLIYFSYDVKMKEKGDIPEGYSVSREKKERFSLILESASTNQTSMYLCASSLSGRGNTIYFGEGSWLTVV.

This clone was seen a single time. The chain is built from TRBV18 and TRBJ2-5; a possible D gene is TRBD2 (6 bases). Per germline, CDR1 KGHSH and CDR2 LQKENI. Trimming shortened V by 0 bases and J by 5 bases, and 19 bases separated the two germline ends. CDR3 size: 17 residues. CDR3 in DNA: TGTGCCAGCTCACCACCGAGGAAGGGACTCGCGGGGGAGACCCAGTACTTC. Amino acids: CASSPPRKGLAGETQYF.

The chain carries TRBV6-2 or TRBV6-3 and TRBJ1-1, with D maybe TRBD1 (5 bases). Deletions cut 4 bases from V and 0 bases from J, with 15 bases between. Germline assignment: CDR1 MNHEY and CDR2 SVGEGT. The CDR3 consists of 16 residues. CDR3 coding DNA: TGTGCCAGCAGTTTAGGGGACTCGAGGGTGAACACTGAAGCTTTCTTT. This codes for CASSLGDSRVNTEAFF.

This chain joins TRBV3-1 (or the pseudogene TRBV3-2) and TRBJ1-2; D gene ambiguous. There are 16 residues in the CDR3. Trimming removed 1 base from V and 0 bases from J, with 12 bases in between. In germline, CDR1 is LGHDT, CDR2 YNNKEL (reference sequence). CDR3 sequence (DNA): TGTGCCAGCAGCCAAGGTCAGCTCCTAGCTAACTATGGCTACACCTTC. Amino acids: CASSQGQLLANYGYTF.

The V gene is TRBV21-1, the J gene TRBJ2-7; the D call of TRBD2 is as the table states it, not checked on the DNA. TRBV21-1 is a documented pseudogene. This CDR3 is 16 amino acids long. DNA for the CDR3: TGTGCCAGCAGCCAGAAGAGGAAAGCAAGCTCCTACGAGCAGTACTTC. Translating gives CASSQKRKASSYEQYF.

This sequence joins TRBV6-1 and TRBJ2-2; either TRBD1 or TRBD2 may fit D (6 bases each). The CDR3 totals 15 residues. The V end lost 2 bases, the J end lost 4 bases, and 11 bases lay between the germline ends. Germline V lookup: CDR1 MNHNS, CDR2 SASEGT. CDR3 amino acids: CASSEFRGGTGELFF. CDR3 nucleotide sequence: TGTGCCAGCAGTGAATTCAGGGGAGGCACCGGGGAGCTGTTTTTT.

This clone appeared a single time. The CDR3 region is CASSLKRGQGRQGLDGYTF. The CDR3 nucleotides read TGTGCCAGCAGCTTGAAGAGAGGACAGGGGCGCCAGGGCTTGGATGGCTACACCTTC. The chain recombines TRBV7-2 with TRBJ1-2; 9 bases are shared with TRBD1. The CDR3 spans 19 residues. Trimming took 3 bases from V and 6 from J; bases not matched to a gene: 20. The V gene's germline CDR1 is SGHTA and CDR2 FQGNSA.

V is TRBV19 and J is TRBJ1-1; D is unclear. Germline V CDR1 and CDR2: LNHDA, SQIVND (reference sequence). The CDR3 extends over 12 amino acids. V dropped 8 bases and J dropped 0 bases, with 7 bases sitting between them. Here the CDR3 reads CASGKVNTEAFF. The CDR3 nucleotides read TGTGCCAGTGGGAAGGTGAACACTGAAGCTTTCTTT.

This chain joins TRBV19 and TRBJ1-5, with D possibly matching TRBD1 (6 bases). Germline values: CDR1 LNHDA, CDR2 SQIVND (reference sequence). V was trimmed by 8 bases and J by 1 base, leaving 30 bases between them. CDR3 length: 20 residues. The CDR3 loop reads CASAHGGGRREVYSNQPQHF. The CDR3, as DNA: TGTGCCAGTGCCCACGGGGGGGGGCGTCGGGAGGTCTACAGCAATCAGCCCCAGCATTTT.

This chain connects TRBV27 to TRBJ1-5; D is unclear. The CDR3 has 15 residues. The V gene lost 0 bases and the J gene lost 3 bases, with 9 bases spanning the gap. Germline V gives CDR1 MNHEY, CDR2 SMNVEV (reference sequence). The CDR3 DNA follows: TGTGCCAGCAGTTTATCTGGGCAGTTCAATCAGCCCCAGCATTTT. Protein product: CASSLSGQFNQPQHF.